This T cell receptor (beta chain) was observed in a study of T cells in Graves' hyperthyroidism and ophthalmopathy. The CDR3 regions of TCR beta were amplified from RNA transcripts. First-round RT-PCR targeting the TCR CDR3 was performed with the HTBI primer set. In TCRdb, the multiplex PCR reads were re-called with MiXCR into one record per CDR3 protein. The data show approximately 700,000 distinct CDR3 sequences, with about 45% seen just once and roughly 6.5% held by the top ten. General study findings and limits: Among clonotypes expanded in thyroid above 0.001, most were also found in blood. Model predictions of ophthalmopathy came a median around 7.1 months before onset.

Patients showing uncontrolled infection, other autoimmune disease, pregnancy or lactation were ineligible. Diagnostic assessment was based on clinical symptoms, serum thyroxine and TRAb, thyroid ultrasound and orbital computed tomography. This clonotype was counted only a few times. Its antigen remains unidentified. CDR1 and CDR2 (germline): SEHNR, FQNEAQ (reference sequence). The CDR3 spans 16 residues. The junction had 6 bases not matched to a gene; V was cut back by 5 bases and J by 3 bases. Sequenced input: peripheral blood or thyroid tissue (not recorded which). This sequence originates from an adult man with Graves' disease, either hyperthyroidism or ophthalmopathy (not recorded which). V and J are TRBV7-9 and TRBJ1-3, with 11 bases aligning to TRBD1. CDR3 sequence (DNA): TGTGCCAGCAGCCAACCGGACAGGGGGCTTGGAAACACCATATATTTT. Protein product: CASSQPDRGLGNTIYF.